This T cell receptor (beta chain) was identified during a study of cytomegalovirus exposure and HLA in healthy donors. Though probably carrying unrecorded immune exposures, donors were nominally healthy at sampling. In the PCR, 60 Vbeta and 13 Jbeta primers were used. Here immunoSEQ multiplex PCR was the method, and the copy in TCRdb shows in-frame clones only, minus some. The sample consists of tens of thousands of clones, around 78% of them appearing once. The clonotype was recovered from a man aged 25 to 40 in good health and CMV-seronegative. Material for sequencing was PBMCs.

CDR3 amino acids: CASKDRGLEEQYF. As DNA, the CDR3 is TGTGCCAGTAAAGACAGGGGGCTAGAAGAGCAGTACTTC. This rearrangement joins TRBV19 to TRBJ2-7, with 10 bases identical to TRBD1. The germline gives CDR1 LNHDA, CDR2 SQIVND (reference sequence). V lost 7 bases to trimming and J lost 7 bases; unmatched junction nucleotides: 7. There are 13 residues in the CDR3.